Below are 26 T cell receptor beta chains sequenced from a single sample in a study of beta chain features in type 1 diabetes. TCRB transcripts that were expressed got sequenced, as all of the isolated RNA had been reverse transcribed. The repertoire was sequenced with immunoSEQ multiplex PCR; TCRdb's copy has only in-frame clones and lacks some. Found here are 350,000 or so clones, roughly a fifth of them singletons; the top ten hold 0.044%. Sequencing used naive CD4+ T cells from blood. The receptors were sampled from a woman aged 18-30 years in good health.

This clone has a handful of counts. The gene calls are TRBV12-5 and TRBJ1-6, with 7 bases matching TRBD1. Looked up from germline, CDR1 is LGHNT and CDR2 is FRNRAP. The CDR3 spans 14 residues. After removal of 6 bases from V and 10 bases from J, the junction contained 9 bases not matched to a gene. The CDR3 DNA sequence: TGTGCTAGTGGCAAGACAGGGATGAGGTCACCCCTCCACTTT. Translating it yields CASGKTGMRSPLHF.

This clone was seen a few times. In DNA, the CDR3 is TGCAGCGTCAGACAGGGGGGGGACACCGGGGAGCTGTTTTTT. Its protein product is CSVRQGGDTGELFF. The chain is built from TRBV29-1 and TRBJ2-2; TRBD1 agrees at 9 bases. CDR3 length: 14 residues. Germline V lookup: CDR1 SQVTM, CDR2 ANQGSEA. V was clipped by 6 bases and J by 3 bases; unmatched bases: 5.

There are a few counts of this clone. The chain recombines TRBV7-2 with TRBJ2-2, with a tentative D call TRBD2 (5 bases). Trimming removed 2 bases from V and 12 bases from J, with 10 bases in between. In germline, CDR1 is SGHTA, CDR2 FQGNSA. The CDR3 is made up of 12 amino acids. CDR3 DNA: TGTGCCAGCAGCTTAAACTCGGGGAAGCTGTTTTTT. Amino acid sequence: CASSLNSGKLFF.

CDR3 region: CASTPEEGAGYGYTF. CDR3 in DNA: TGTGCCAGCACTCCGGAGGAAGGAGCAGGCTATGGCTACACCTTC. This chain uses TRBV2 with TRBJ1-2; D is uncertain. Germline V lookup: CDR1 SNHLY, CDR2 FYNNEI. The CDR3 totals 15 residues. Trimming pared 7 bases from V and 4 bases from J, leaving 19 bases between.

The chain links TRBV9 to TRBJ2-1; D is unresolved. CDR1 and CDR2 (germline): SGDLS, YYNGEE. The CDR3 is 15 residues long. V lost 0 bases and J lost 1, with 8 bases in between. CDR3 region: CASSVEIGSYNEQFF. The CDR3 nucleotides read TGTGCCAGCAGCGTAGAAATCGGGTCCTACAATGAGCAGTTCTTC.

This clone was counted a few times. This chain links TRBV4-3 with TRBJ1-2; D not resolved. The CDR3 extends over 15 amino acids. V dropped 0 bases and J dropped 2 bases, with 10 bases sitting between them. Germline lookup yields CDR1 LGHNA and CDR2 YSLEER. This chain's CDR3 is CASSQESQMNYGYTF. CDR3 bases: TGCGCCAGCAGCCAAGAATCTCAGATGAACTATGGCTACACCTTC.

This clone was seen more than once but under ten times. The chain links TRBV2 to TRBJ1-5; D unclear. Trimming pared 6 bases from V and 6 bases from J, leaving 9 bases between. This CDR3 contains 12 residues. Germline CDR1 reads SNHLY; CDR2 reads FYNNEI. The CDR3 loop reads CASRAGFQPQHF. As DNA, the CDR3 is TGTGCCAGCAGGGCGGGGTTTCAGCCCCAGCATTTT.

The rearrangement links TRBV2 to TRBJ2-7, with a tentative D call TRBD1 (5 bases). The CDR3 length is 12 residues. With 10 bases removed from V and 0 bases from J, the gap between germline ends came to 10 bases. Germline lookup yields CDR1 SNHLY and CDR2 FYNNEI. CDR3 DNA: TGTGCCACAACAGGAGTCTCCTACGAGCAGTACTTC. Amino acid sequence: CATTGVSYEQYF.

As regards this clone: Other DNA sequences from this sample encode an identical CDR3 as well. The chain links TRBV9 to TRBJ2-1, with 8 bases lining up with TRBD2. Germline values: CDR1 SGDLS, CDR2 YYNGEE. V dropped 2 bases and J dropped 7; count of bases not matched to a gene: 2. The CDR3 is 13 residues long. The CDR3 spells CASSVAGGNEQFF. The CDR3, as DNA: TGTGCCAGCAGCGTGGCGGGAGGAAATGAGCAGTTCTTC.

A few counts support this clone. The rearrangement links TRBV7-2 to TRBJ1-5; 9 positions agree with TRBD1. J gave up 4 bases and V 5 bases, and 9 bases lay outside the gene matches. CDR1 and CDR2 (germline): SGHTA, FQGNSA. This CDR3 is 16 amino acids long. CDR3 residues: CASSQIGTGMNQPQHF. CDR3 DNA: TGTGCCAGCAGCCAAATCGGGACAGGGATGAATCAGCCCCAGCATTTT. Supplemented by reference TRBV7-2 and TRBJ1-5, the full variable domain reads GAGVSQSPSNKVTEKGKDVELRCDPISGHTALYWYRQSLGQGLEFLIYFQGNSAPDKSGLPSDRFSAERTGGSVSTLTIQRTQQEDSAVYLCASSQIGTGMNQPQHFGDGTRLSIL.

This chain links TRBV5-1 with TRBJ2-3, with D maybe TRBD2 (5 bases). Germline V gene sequence: CDR1 SGHRS, CDR2 YFSETQ. V gave up 0 bases and J gave up 2 bases, with 10 bases separating them. The CDR3 contains 15 residues. The CDR3 DNA is TGCGCCAGCAGCTTGGCCCGGGGTGACACAGATACGCAGTATTTT. It codes for CASSLARGDTDTQYF.

The chain couples TRBV7-9 to TRBJ2-7; the match to TRBD2 covers 12 bases. The trim removed 3 bases at V and 2 bases at J, leaving 2 bases unmatched. The CDR3 runs 15 residues. CDR1 and CDR2 from the germline V gene are SEHNR and FQNEAQ (reference sequence). CDR3 in amino acids: CASSFPSGRAYEQYF. CDR3 nucleotide sequence: TGTGCCAGCAGCTTCCCTAGCGGGAGGGCCTACGAGCAGTACTTC.

This clone came up a few times. This chain links TRBV6-5 with TRBJ2-6, with D possibly matching TRBD2 (6 bases). CDR1 and CDR2 (germline): MNHEY, SVGAGI. The germline V and J ends were trimmed by 0 bases and 2 bases, with 8 bases remaining between them. The CDR3 is 16 amino acids. The CDR3 here is CASSYSPGAGANVLTF. The CDR3 DNA follows: TGTGCCAGCAGTTACTCGCCGGGGGCTGGGGCCAACGTCCTGACTTTC.

This clone was observed once. The chain joins TRBV9 to TRBJ1-2; D possibly corresponds to TRBD1 (6 bases). Germline CDR1 reads SGDLS; CDR2 reads YYNGEE. This CDR3 spans 14 amino acids. V was pared by 3 bases and J by 4 bases, with 13 bases between. The CDR3 nucleotides read TGTGCCAGCAGCGGACGGGACACCCTCTATGGCTACACCTTC. Amino acids: CASSGRDTLYGYTF.

This clone was observed a few times. The chain combines TRBV15 with TRBJ2-7, with D uncertain. In germline, CDR1 is LNHNV, CDR2 YYDKDF (reference sequence). CDR3 length equals 16 residues. V lost 0 bases, J lost 1 base, and 13 bases lay in between. The CDR3 region is CATSRDFFQSSYEQYF. CDR3 in DNA: TGTGCCACCAGCAGAGATTTTTTCCAGTCTTCCTACGAGCAGTACTTC.

The V and J genes are TRBV5-1 and TRBJ2-1, with D uncertain. The ends were cut back, 3 bases at V and 9 bases at J, with 10 bases in the middle. CDR3 length equals 12 residues. From germline, CDR1 is SGHRS and CDR2 YFSETQ. The CDR3 DNA reads TGCGCCAGCAGCTCCGCCCTTAGTGAGCAGTTCTTC. Translating gives CASSSALSEQFF.

This clone was seen a few times. This rearrangement joins TRBV2 to TRBJ1-4; tentative D call: TRBD1 (6 bases). This CDR3 has 14 residues. The germline V gene has CDR1 SNHLY and CDR2 FYNNEI. Trimming removed 4 bases from V and 6 bases from J, with 12 bases in between. CDR3 nucleotides: TGTGCCAGCAGTGCGGGCAGGGGAGATGAAAAACTGTTTTTT. This encodes CASSAGRGDEKLFF.

This chain joins TRBV7-3 and TRBJ2-3; TRBD2 agrees at 11 bases. V lost 3 bases, J lost 4 bases, and 6 bases stayed unmatched. CDR1 and CDR2 from the germline V gene are SGHTA and FQGTGA. The CDR3 consists of 16 residues. The CDR3 spells CASSFGGSGGADTQYF. The CDR3 DNA sequence: TGTGCCAGCAGCTTTGGTGGTAGCGGGGGGGCAGATACGCAGTATTTT.

This chain uses TRBV5-4 with TRBJ1-1; 9 bases line up with TRBD1. Germline CDR1 and CDR2: SGHNT and YYREEE (reference sequence). The CDR3 sequence is 15 residues long. The V and J ends lost 4 bases and 0 bases, in that order; junction bases with no gene match: 4. In DNA, the CDR3 is TGTGCCAGCAGCCAACGGACAGGGGTGAACACTGAAGCTTTCTTT. Its protein is CASSQRTGVNTEAFF.

The rearrangement links TRBV7-3 to TRBJ1-1; TRBD1 matches 7 bases. With 3 bases clipped from V and 8 bases from J, the junction kept 6 bases outside the gene matches. Per the germline V gene, CDR1 is SGHTA and CDR2 is FQGTGA. This CDR3 contains 13 residues. CDR3 loop: CASSFKGAEEAFF. CDR3 coding DNA: TGTGCCAGCAGCTTTAAGGGGGCCGAGGAAGCTTTCTTT. Full variable domain (rest looked up from reference TRBV7-3 and TRBJ1-1): GAGVSQTPSNKVTEKGKYVELRCDPISGHTALYWYRQSLGQGPEFLIYFQGTGAADDSGLPNDRFFAVRPEGSVSTLKIQRTERGDSAVYLCASSFKGAEEAFFGQGTRLTVV.

This sequence joins TRBV27 and TRBJ2-7; 8 nucleotides line up with TRBD2. Germline CDR1 is MNHEY and CDR2 is SMNVEV (reference sequence). The CDR3 sequence is 14 residues long. The V and J ends lost 7 bases and 3 bases, in that order; junction bases with no gene match: 8. CDR3 nucleotides: TGTGCCAGCACCTCTGCGGGGGGTAGCTACGAGCAGTACTTC. It specifies CASTSAGGSYEQYF.

The genes are TRBV5-1 and TRBJ1-2, with 7 nucleotides matching TRBD1. The CDR3 totals 13 residues. The V segment lost 3 bases and the J segment 8 bases; nucleotides outside the gene matches: 7. In germline, CDR1 is SGHRS, CDR2 YFSETQ. This CDR3 reads CASSYDREDGYTF. The CDR3 DNA reads as TGCGCCAGCAGCTATGACAGGGAGGACGGCTACACCTTC.

This chain joins TRBV4-1 and TRBJ1-4, with D possibly TRBD1 on 6 matching bases. Germline lookup yields CDR1 MGHRA and CDR2 YSYEKL. The CDR3 loop spans 14 amino acids. V was clipped by 6 bases and J by 5 bases, with 13 bases between them. The CDR3 sequence: CASSPTGWNEKLFF. CDR3 DNA sequence: TGCGCCAGCAGTCCAACAGGGTGGAATGAAAAACTGTTTTTT.

This sequence joins TRBV5-4 and TRBJ1-4; 10 nucleotides match TRBD1. The CDR3 has 15 residues. Germline loops: CDR1 SGHNT, CDR2 YYREEE (reference sequence). With 4 bases clipped from V and 6 bases from J, the junction kept 6 bases outside the gene matches. The CDR3 DNA reads TGTGCCAGCAGCCTCTCCGGGACAGGGGATGAAAAACTGTTTTTT. This gives the protein CASSLSGTGDEKLFF.

The sample holds a few counts of this clone. The chain is built from TRBV4-2 and TRBJ2-7; TRBD2 matches 14 bases. CDR1 and CDR2 (germline): LGHNA, YNFKEQ. The CDR3 spans 17 residues. The V segment lost 4 bases and the J segment 0 bases; nucleotides outside the gene matches: 5. DNA of the CDR3: TGTGCCAGCAGCCGGGGACTAGCGGGAGTGGGCTCCTACGAGCAGTACTTC. Encoded protein: CASSRGLAGVGSYEQYF.

In its sample, this clone was seen a few times. This chain uses TRBV30 with TRBJ2-5, with TRBD2 identical over 11 bases. The germline CDR1 and CDR2 sequences are GTSNPN and SVGIG (reference sequence). The CDR3 length is 16 residues. Trimming cost V 0 bases and J 10 bases; bases outside gene matches: 13. CDR3 sequence: CAWSVAGTSGPQIQYF. The CDR3 bases are TGTGCCTGGAGTGTCGCCGGGACTAGCGGCCCTCAGATCCAGTACTTC.